The 22 T cell receptor beta chains below come from one sample, sequenced in a study of monozygotic twins with inflammatory bowel disease. Using the 5' RACE reads, TCRdb records one entry per CDR3 protein without DNA. The listing records some 160,000 distinct CDR3 sequences. The sample consisted of blood. These receptors were collected from a human donor with ulcerative colitis or Crohn's disease, or a healthy co-twin of an affected twin (not recorded which).

This chain joins TRBV20-1 and TRBJ1-5; with no DNA, the TCRdb D assignment of TRBD1 cannot be verified. From germline, CDR1 is DFQATT and CDR2 SNEGSKA (reference sequence). This CDR3 is built from 16 residues. CDR3 in amino acids: CSAMGLVAGGDQPQHF.

This chain joins TRBV30 and TRBJ2-1; the TCRdb call, TRBD2, lacks DNA for checking. In germline, CDR1 is GTSNPN, CDR2 SVGIG (reference sequence). The CDR3 sequence is 15 residues long. The CDR3 region is CAWTAGGASYNEQFF.

The chain joins TRBV6-1 to TRBJ1-5; as DNA is missing, the TRBD1 call by TCRdb cannot be tested. This CDR3 region has 13 residues. The germline V gene has CDR1 MNHNS and CDR2 SASEGT. The CDR3 spells CASSEQGFQPQHF.

The chain carries TRBV15 and TRBJ1-1; the D call from TCRdb, TRBD1, cannot be confirmed without DNA. This CDR3 is 12 amino acids long. Germline CDR1 is LNHNV and CDR2 is YYDKDF (reference sequence). This CDR3 reads CATSRAQDQAFF.

The chain links TRBV7-9 to TRBJ1-6; TCRdb outputs TRBD1, but without DNA this stays unchecked. Germline V lookup: CDR1 SEHNR, CDR2 FQNEAQ (reference sequence). This CDR3 is built from 13 residues. CDR3 residues: CASTSGGNSPLHF.

This chain links TRBV20-1 with TRBJ2-3; the TCRdb call, TRBD1, lacks DNA for checking. CDR3 length equals 11 residues. CDR1 is DFQATT, CDR2 SNEGSKA, per germline (reference sequence). The CDR3: CSGTGWDTQYF.

The genes are TRBV7-8 and TRBJ2-5. CDR1 and CDR2 (germline): SGHVS, FQNEAQ. This CDR3 contains 14 residues. The CDR3 spells CASSPAILEETQYF.

This chain connects TRBV3-1 to TRBJ2-2; TCRdb picks TRBD1, but there is no DNA to check that call. Looked up from germline, CDR1 is LGHDT and CDR2 is YNNKEL (reference sequence). The CDR3 has 17 amino acids. This CDR3 is CASKEGAGVRRTGELFF.

This chain joins TRBV19 and TRBJ2-7; TCRdb proposes TRBD1, but this gene call is untestable without DNA. CDR1 and CDR2 (germline): LNHDA, SQIVND (reference sequence). This CDR3 is built from 16 residues. This CDR3 reads CASRDIKGGRSYEQYF.

The chain joins TRBV27 to TRBJ1-2. CDR1 is MNHEY, CDR2 SMNVEV, per germline (reference sequence). The CDR3 totals 15 residues. CDR3 region: CASSLLTRSHYGYTF.

The rearrangement uses TRBV10-3 and TRBJ1-6; TCRdb selects TRBD1, and the lack of DNA leaves this call unchecked. This CDR3 is built from 14 residues. Germline CDR1 is ENHRY and CDR2 is SYGVKD. CDR3 loop: CAISGWAPPSPLHF.

The chain has TRBV5-6 and TRBJ1-5; TCRdb lists TRBD1, though no DNA is available to test this call. Per germline, CDR1 SGHDT and CDR2 YYEEEE. CDR3 length: 14 amino acids. This chain's CDR3 is CASSPAGSNQPQHF.

This chain links TRBV7-8 with TRBJ2-7; with no DNA, the TCRdb D assignment of TRBD1 cannot be verified. CDR3 length: 15 amino acids. CDR1 SGHVS and CDR2 FQNEAQ come from the germline V gene. CDR3 sequence: CASSLGGSGSYEQYF. The variable domain in full, completed from reference TRBV7-8 and TRBJ2-7, reads GAGVSQSPRYKVAKRGQDVALRCDPISGHVSLFWYQQALGQGPEFLTYFQNEAQLDKSGLPSDRFFAERPEGSVSTLKIQRTQQEDSAVYLCASSLGGSGSYEQYFGPGTRLTVT.

The gene calls are TRBV20-1 and TRBJ2-7; TCRdb's assignment of TRBD1 cannot be checked, as there is no DNA. The CDR3 runs to 14 residues. CDR1 and CDR2 from the germline V gene are DFQATT and SNEGSKA (reference sequence). CDR3 residues: CSARAPGRTREQYF.

This rearrangement joins TRBV5-4 to TRBJ2-3; TCRdb names TRBD2, which stays unverified in the absence of DNA. This CDR3 is built from 14 residues. Germline V lookup: CDR1 SGHNT, CDR2 YYREEE (reference sequence). CDR3: CASSLGEIADTQYF.

The chain recombines TRBV7-2 with TRBJ2-7; lacking DNA, the TRBD2 call made by TCRdb goes unchecked. There are 16 residues in the CDR3. Looked up from germline, CDR1 is SGHTA and CDR2 is FQGNSA. The CDR3 loop reads CASSPTLTSGAYEQYF.

CDR3 in amino acids: CASRQTGSGADTQYF. This sequence joins TRBV12-3 or TRBV12-4 and TRBJ2-3; the TCRdb call, TRBD1, lacks DNA for checking. The CDR3 contains 15 residues.

The J gene is TRBJ1-6, the V gene TRBV15. The CDR3 has 15 residues. Germline V CDR1 and CDR2: LNHNV, YYDKDF (reference sequence). CDR3 sequence: CATSRVGGVGSPLHF.

The chain carries TRBV5-1 and TRBJ1-3; as DNA is missing, the TRBD1 call by TCRdb cannot be tested. The CDR3 spans 15 residues. Germline CDR1 is SGHRS and CDR2 is YFSETQ. CDR3 residues: CASSLRTASGDTIYF. Drawing the rest from reference TRBV5-1 and TRBJ1-3, the complete variable domain is KAGVTQTPRYLIKTRGQQVTLSCSPISGHRSVSWYQQTPGQGLQFLFEYFSETQRNKGNFPGRFSGRQFSNSRSEMNVSTLELGDSALYLCASSLRTASGDTIYFGEGSWLTVV.

This chain links TRBV7-3 with TRBJ2-7. Germline CDR1 SGHTA, CDR2 FQGTGA. The CDR3 runs to 15 residues. The CDR3 region is CASSLESVGYSEQYF.

V and J are TRBV20-1 and TRBJ2-3; TCRdb outputs TRBD2, but without DNA this stays unchecked. Germline lookup yields CDR1 DFQATT and CDR2 SNEGSKA (reference sequence). CDR3 size: 13 residues. CDR3 sequence reads: CSASRSGTDTQYF.

The chain is built from TRBV5-1 and TRBJ2-7; TCRdb's D call of TRBD1 is untestable without DNA. Germline CDR1 is SGHRS and CDR2 is YFSETQ. The CDR3 length is 14 residues. CDR3 sequence: CASSPGTGFYEQYF.